These 27 T cell receptor beta chains came from one sample sequenced in a study of blood T cell repertoires in COVID-19 (TCRdb year 2020). Library preparation was by the immunoSEQ multiplex PCR assay. This immuneACCESS table, as held by TCRdb, lists in-frame sequences with V and J called but not all clones. Of the missing ones, under half trace to an unresolved V gene in checked studies; the others have no known cause. The sample profile shows some 54,000 clones; about four fifths of them were found once. Jointly, the top ten make up under 30% of the sample. Sequencing used peripheral blood. Receptors were obtained from a woman of 80 years or more with COVID-19, enrolled during active disease.

This chain uses TRBV5-1 with TRBJ2-7; TRBD2 matches at 7 bases. CDR3 length: 15 amino acids. V lost 2 bases, J lost 2 bases, and 7 bases stayed unmatched. In germline, CDR1 is SGHRS, CDR2 YFSETQ. The CDR3 reads CASSLTAGAPYEQYF. DNA for the CDR3: TGCGCCAGCAGCTTAACTGCGGGAGCCCCCTACGAGCAGTACTTC.

This clone came up many times. The V and J genes are TRBV6-2 or TRBV6-3 and TRBJ2-5, with 13 positions matching TRBD2. Germline V gene sequence: CDR1 MNHEY, CDR2 SVGEGT. The CDR3 is 15 amino acids. Trimming at V came to 4 bases and at J to 4 bases, leaving 3 bases not matched to a gene. The CDR3: CASSWTSGSPETQYF. CDR3 bases: TGTGCCAGCAGTTGGACTAGCGGGAGCCCAGAGACCCAGTACTTC.

The rearrangement uses TRBV24-1 and TRBJ2-3; TRBD2 matches at 7 bases. The CDR3 consists of 16 residues. Germline V lookup: CDR1 KGHDR, CDR2 SFDVKD. The V and J ends lost 4 bases and 4 bases, in that order; junction bases with no gene match: 10. This chain's CDR3 is CATSDPSGMEADTQYF. The CDR3 nucleotides are TGTGCCACCAGTGACCCGAGCGGGATGGAGGCAGATACGCAGTATTTT.

The chain couples TRBV7-9 to TRBJ1-2; possibly TRBD1 for D (6 bases). Per the germline V gene, CDR1 is SEHNR and CDR2 is FQNEAQ (reference sequence). Between the trimmed V and J ends, which lost 5 bases and 11 bases, there was a span of 24 bases. The CDR3 covers 15 residues. The CDR3 sequence is CASSRTGLDEVGYTF. Here the CDR3 DNA reads TGTGCCAGCAGCCGCACAGGGCTAGACGAGGTTGGTTACACCTTC. Looking up the rest from reference TRBV7-9 and TRBJ1-2 gives the full variable domain: DTGVSQNPRHKITKRGQNVTFRCDPISEHNRLYWYRQTLGQGPEFLTYFQNEAQLEKSRLLSDRFSAERPKGSFSTLEIQRTEQGDSAMYLCASSRTGLDEVGYTFGSGTRLTVV.

This clone was found a few times. This chain uses TRBV5-4 with TRBJ2-7; D not certain. V was cut by 3 bases and J by 4 bases, with 8 bases left in between. CDR1 and CDR2 (germline): SGHNT, YYREEE (reference sequence). This CDR3 has 12 amino acids. CDR3 region: CASSYTGYEQYF. CDR3 coding DNA: TGTGCCAGCAGCTATACCGGGTACGAGCAGTACTTC. The whole variable domain, filled in from reference TRBV5-4 and TRBJ2-7, reads ETGVTQSPTHLIKTRGQQVTLRCSSQSGHNTVSWYQQALGQGPQFIFQYYREEENGRGNFPPRFSGLQFPNYSSELNVNALELDDSALYLCASSYTGYEQYFGPGTRLTVT.

V usage is TRBV27 and J usage is TRBJ2-7; 11 nucleotides align to TRBD1. The germline V gene encodes CDR1 MNHEY and CDR2 SMNVEV (reference sequence). J lost 2 bases, V lost 7 bases, and 7 bases had no gene match. This CDR3 is built from 15 residues. The chain's CDR3 is CASTRGQGATYEQYF. CDR3 nucleotide sequence: TGTGCCAGCACCCGCGGACAGGGGGCCACCTACGAGCAGTACTTC.

This rearrangement joins TRBV5-1 to TRBJ2-2; 9 bases line up with TRBD2. This CDR3 has 16 amino acids. Per the germline V gene, CDR1 is SGHRS and CDR2 is YFSETQ. Trimming removed 0 bases from V and 6 bases from J; junction bases left unmatched: 6. The CDR3 coding sequence is TGCGCCAGCAGCTTGGGGACTAGCGCCACCCCCGGGGAGCTGTTTTTT. It is translated as CASSLGTSATPGELFF.

The chain is built from TRBV4-1 and TRBJ1-6; TRBD1 matches at 7 bases. Germline V gives CDR1 MGHRA, CDR2 YSYEKL. The V gene end was trimmed by 1 base and the J gene end by 8 bases; junction bases not matched to a gene: 8. This CDR3 region has 16 residues. The CDR3 nucleotides read TGCGCCAGCAGCCAAGGGCTAACAGGGGTCGATTCACCCCTCCACTTT. The encoded protein is CASSQGLTGVDSPLHF.

The rearrangement joins TRBV15 to TRBJ2-3; perhaps TRBD1 as D (5 bases). The CDR3 loop spans 12 amino acids. Trimming removed 3 bases from V and 6 bases from J, with 7 bases in between. Germline values: CDR1 LNHNV, CDR2 YYDKDF (reference sequence). In DNA, the CDR3 is TGTGCCACCAGCAGGGGGCTGGATACGCAGTATTTT. It yields the protein CATSRGLDTQYF. Variable domain in full (rest from reference TRBV15 and TRBJ2-3): DAMVIQNPRYQVTQFGKPVTLSCSQTLNHNVMYWYQQKSSQAPKLLFHYYDKDFNNEADTPDNFQSRRPNTSFCFLDIRSPGLGDTAMYLCATSRGLDTQYFGPGTRLTVL.

The chain joins TRBV19 to TRBJ2-7, with 10 bases identical to TRBD1. The CDR3 spans 15 residues. After removal of 3 bases from V and 0 bases from J, the junction contained 2 bases not matched to a gene. Germline CDR1 is LNHDA and CDR2 is SQIVND (reference sequence). CDR3 in DNA: TGTGCCAGTAGTATTAGGACAGGGGGCTCCTACGAGCAGTACTTC. Residues: CASSIRTGGSYEQYF. Combining the CDR3 with reference TRBV19 and TRBJ2-7 gives the whole variable domain DGGITQSPKYLFRKEGQNVTLSCEQNLNHDAMYWYRQDPGQGLRLIYYSQIVNDFQKGDIAEGYSVSREKKESFPLTVTSAQKNPTAFYLCASSIRTGGSYEQYFGPGTRLTVT.

The chain recombines TRBV21-1 with TRBJ2-7; TRBD1, the table's D call, lacks a check against the DNA. TRBV21-1 is a pseudogene. The CDR3 sequence is 18 residues long. The CDR3 nucleotides read TGTGCCAGCAGCAAAGAACGCCTGGGACAGGGGATCGCCTACGAGCAGTACTTC. The encoded protein is CASSKERLGQGIAYEQYF.

The chain has TRBV18 and TRBJ1-1; unclear D gene. CDR1 KGHSH and CDR2 LQKENI come from the germline V gene. This CDR3 is built from 13 residues. V lost 5 bases, J lost 1 base, and 8 bases lay in between. CDR3: CASSATQNTEAFF. CDR3 DNA: TGTGCCAGCTCAGCTACCCAGAACACTGAAGCTTTCTTT.

The chain recombines TRBV11-3 with TRBJ1-1, with no clear D. Germline CDR1 SGHNT, CDR2 YENEEA. Between the trimmed V and J ends, which lost 4 bases and 0 bases, there was a span of 3 bases. This CDR3 has 12 residues. CDR3 region: CASSYLNTEAFF. The CDR3 coding sequence is TGTGCCAGCAGCTACTTGAACACTGAAGCTTTCTTT.

The V gene is TRBV19, the J gene TRBJ1-1; D is unclear. The ends were cut back, 7 bases at V and 5 bases at J, with 20 bases in the middle. The CDR3 extends over 15 amino acids. Per the germline V gene, CDR1 is LNHDA and CDR2 is SQIVND (reference sequence). CDR3 bases: TGTGCCAGTATAGTTTTCTCTGTAGATCGGACTGAAGCTTTCTTT. Amino acids: CASIVFSVDRTEAFF.

The V gene is TRBV7-2, the J gene TRBJ2-1; 10 nucleotides line up with TRBD2. There are 15 residues in the CDR3. Per the germline V gene, CDR1 is SGHTA and CDR2 is FQGNSA. After removal of 1 base from V and 6 bases from J, the junction contained 3 bases not matched to a gene. The DNA of the CDR3 is TGTGCCAGCAGCTTAGATCCTAGCGGGAGCAATGAGCAGTTCTTC. It translates to CASSLDPSGSNEQFF.

The chain couples TRBV19 to TRBJ2-7, with 9 bases aligning to TRBD2. Germline lookup yields CDR1 LNHDA and CDR2 SQIVND (reference sequence). V lost 5 bases and J lost 2; bases outside the gene matches: 7. There are 15 residues in the CDR3. This CDR3 reads CASSVTSGPPYEQYF. The CDR3, as DNA: TGTGCCAGTAGTGTCACTAGCGGGCCGCCCTACGAGCAGTACTTC.

This chain uses TRBV4-2 with TRBJ2-7, with D possibly TRBD2 on 6 matching bases. The germline V gene encodes CDR1 LGHNA and CDR2 YNFKEQ. V was cut by 1 base and J by 7 bases, with 20 bases left in between. CDR3 length: 16 residues. In DNA, the CDR3 is TGTGCCAGCAGCCAAGGTGGGATCAGCGGGTTCGATGAGCAGTACTTC. This sequence encodes CASSQGGISGFDEQYF.

The rearrangement links TRBV7-8 to TRBJ2-5; 13 nucleotides line up with TRBD2. V lost 1 base, J lost 5 bases, and 1 base stayed unmatched. This CDR3 region has 15 residues. Germline V gene data show CDR1 as SGHVS and CDR2 as FQNEAQ. The CDR3 is CASSLELAGGETQYF. The CDR3 region has the DNA TGTGCCAGCAGCTTAGAACTAGCGGGAGGGGAGACCCAGTACTTC.

This clone was observed a single time. The chain recombines TRBV29-1 with TRBJ1-3, with D hard to call. From germline, CDR1 is SQVTM and CDR2 ANQGSEA. The germline V and J ends were trimmed by 6 bases and 2 bases, with 14 bases remaining between them. The CDR3 spans 14 residues. Here the CDR3 reads CSVRTVQTGNTIYF. The CDR3 nucleotides read TGCAGCGTCCGAACCGTACAGACTGGAAACACCATATATTTT.

The chain uses TRBV6-5 and TRBJ1-5; D ambiguous. Germline V gives CDR1 MNHEY, CDR2 SVGAGI. V was cut by 2 bases and J by 9 bases, with 14 bases left in between. The CDR3 is 14 residues long. CDR3 sequence: CASSYNSQRRPQHF. The CDR3 nucleotides are TGTGCCAGCAGTTACAATAGCCAAAGGCGGCCCCAGCATTTT.

The V call is TRBV28, the J call TRBJ2-5, with TRBD2 matching over 7 bases. CDR3 length: 16 residues. CDR1 is MDHEN and CDR2 is SYDVKM in the germline V gene. The V and J ends lost 5 bases and 4 bases, in that order; junction bases with no gene match: 13. CDR3 residues: CASSRLPGRVIETQYF. The CDR3 DNA follows: TGTGCCAGCAGTAGACTCCCGGGGAGGGTGATAGAGACCCAGTACTTC.

The V call is TRBV5-1, the J call TRBJ2-4; D is ambiguous. This CDR3 is 14 amino acids long. The germline V and J ends were trimmed by 2 bases and 1 base, with 7 bases remaining between them. The V gene's germline CDR1 is SGHRS and CDR2 YFSETQ. The CDR3 DNA reads TGCGCCAGCAGCTTTAGTTGGGCCAAAAACATTCAGTACTTC. Its translation: CASSFSWAKNIQYF.

The chain couples TRBV28 to TRBJ2-7; a weak D match, TRBD2 (5 bases). V was cut by 8 bases and J by 3 bases, with 17 bases left in between. The CDR3 sequence is 14 residues long. The germline gives CDR1 MDHEN, CDR2 SYDVKM. CDR3 DNA: TGTGCCAGCTTAGACAATCTACGGGGCTACGAGCAGTACTTC. This sequence encodes CASLDNLRGYEQYF.

The J gene is TRBJ1-5, the V gene TRBV6-6, with TRBD1 matching 9 bases. The CDR3 consists of 15 residues. Germline CDR1 and CDR2: MNHNY and SVGAGI (reference sequence). V trimming: 4 bases; J trimming: 1 base; junction bases outside the gene matches: 2. The chain's CDR3 is CASSLQGASNQPQHF. DNA of the CDR3: TGTGCCAGCAGTTTACAGGGGGCAAGCAATCAGCCCCAGCATTTT.

Worth noting for this clone: The germline gene is not matched at one end of the junction; a read error may be the cause. The chain recombines TRBV2 with TRBJ1-6; 8 nucleotides match TRBD1. The CDR3 spans 14 residues. Germline V gives CDR1 SNHLY, CDR2 FYNNEI. The CDR3 here is CAGRGLPYNSPLHF. The CDR3, as DNA: TGTGCCGGCAGGGGGCTGCCCTATAATTCACCCCTCCACTTT.

The chain has TRBV27 and TRBJ2-1, with a possible D match to TRBD2 (5 bases). The CDR3 totals 15 residues. Germline assignment: CDR1 MNHEY and CDR2 SMNVEV (reference sequence). The germline V and J ends were trimmed by 4 bases and 0 bases, with 10 bases remaining between them. CDR3 loop: CASSWGTSSYNEQFF. As DNA, the CDR3 is TGTGCCAGCAGTTGGGGTACTAGCTCCTACAATGAGCAGTTCTTC.

As DNA, the CDR3 is TGTGCCACCAGCCCAGGGGGCTCGGCTAATGAAAAACTGTTTTTT. The encoded protein is CATSPGGSANEKLFF. The chain recombines TRBV24-1 with TRBJ1-4, with 8 bases that match TRBD1. CDR1 and CDR2 from the germline V gene are KGHDR and SFDVKD. There are 15 residues in the CDR3. Losses at the gene ends were 7 bases for V and 3 bases for J; bases not matched to a gene: 6.